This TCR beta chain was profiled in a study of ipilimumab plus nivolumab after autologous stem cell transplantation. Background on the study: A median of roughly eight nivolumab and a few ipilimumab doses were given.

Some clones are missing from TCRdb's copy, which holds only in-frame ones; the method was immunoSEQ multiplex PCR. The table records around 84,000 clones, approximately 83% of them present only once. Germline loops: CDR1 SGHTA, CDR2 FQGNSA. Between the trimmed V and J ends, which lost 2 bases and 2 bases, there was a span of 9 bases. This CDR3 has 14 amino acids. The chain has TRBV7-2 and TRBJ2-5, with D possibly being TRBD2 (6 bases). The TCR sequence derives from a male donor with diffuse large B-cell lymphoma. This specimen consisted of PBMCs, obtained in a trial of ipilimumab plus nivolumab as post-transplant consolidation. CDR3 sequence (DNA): TGTGCCAGCAGCTTAAACGGGAGACAAGAGACCCAGTACTTC. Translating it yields CASSLNGRQETQYF.